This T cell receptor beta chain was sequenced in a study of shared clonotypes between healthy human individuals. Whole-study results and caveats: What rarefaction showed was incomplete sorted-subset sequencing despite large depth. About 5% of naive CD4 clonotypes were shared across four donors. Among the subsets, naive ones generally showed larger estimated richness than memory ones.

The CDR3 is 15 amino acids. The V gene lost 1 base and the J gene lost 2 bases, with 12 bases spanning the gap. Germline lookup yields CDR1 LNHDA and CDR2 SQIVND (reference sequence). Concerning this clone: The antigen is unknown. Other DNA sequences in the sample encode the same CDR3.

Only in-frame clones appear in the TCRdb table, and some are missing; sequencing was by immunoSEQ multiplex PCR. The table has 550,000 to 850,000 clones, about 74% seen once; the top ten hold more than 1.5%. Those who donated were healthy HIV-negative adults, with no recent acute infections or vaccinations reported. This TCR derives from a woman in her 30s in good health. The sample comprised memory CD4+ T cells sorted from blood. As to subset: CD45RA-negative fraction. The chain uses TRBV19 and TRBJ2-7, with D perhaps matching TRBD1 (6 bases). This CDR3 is CASSIGGQGTYEQYF. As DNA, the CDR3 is TGTGCCAGTAGTATAGGGGGGCAGGGGACCTACGAGCAGTACTTC.